This is a list of T cell receptor beta chains from one sample in a study of T cell responses to AZD1222 COVID-19 vaccine. Generated by immunoSEQ multiplex PCR, the TCRdb table keeps only in-frame clones and is missing some. The table lists fewer than 120,000 clones, 80% to 90% of them singletons. The sequencing used peripheral blood, collected 28 days after the second AZD1222 dose. The receptors come from an adult who received the AZD1222 COVID-19 vaccine. CDR3s include the opening cysteine and the closing phenylalanine or tryptophan. Each record gives: J gene, V gene, D gene, clone size, CDR3 DNA, CDR3 protein. The D gene is left open where the match is weak. Not all rows give a size; the values are once, few, many and, for expanded clones, a class.

j_gene: TRBJ2-7
v_gene: TRBV4-1
d_gene: TRBD1
abundance: NA
CDR3nt: TGCGCCAGCAGCCAAGATGGGCAGGGGGCCCGGGGGCAGTACTTC
CDR3aa: CASSQDGQGARGQYF

j_gene: TRBJ1-2
v_gene: TRBV5-4
d_gene: NA
abundance: NA
CDR3nt: TGTGCCAGCAGCTTGGGGCAGCCTAACTATGGCTACACCTTC
CDR3aa: CASSLGQPNYGYTF

j_gene: TRBJ2-1
v_gene: TRBV19
d_gene: TRBD2
abundance: NA
CDR3nt: TGTGCCAGTCGGACTAGCGACTCCTACAATGAGCAGTTCTTC
CDR3aa: CASRTSDSYNEQFF

j_gene: TRBJ2-7
v_gene: TRBV28
d_gene: TRBD2
abundance: NA
CDR3nt: TGTGCCAGCAGTTTCGGACTAGCGGGAGTTTACGAGCAGTACTTC
CDR3aa: CASSFGLAGVYEQYF

j_gene: TRBJ2-2
v_gene: TRBV6-5
d_gene: NA
abundance: once
CDR3nt: TGTGCCAGCAGTTCCCGGGAGCTGTTTTTT
CDR3aa: CASSSRELFF

j_gene: TRBJ1-1
v_gene: TRBV6-1
d_gene: TRBD1
abundance: NA
CDR3nt: TGTGCCAGCAGTGGCACCTCGGCGGGACAGACGATCGGAGCTTTCTTT
CDR3aa: CASSGTSAGQTIGAFF

j_gene: TRBJ2-7
v_gene: TRBV10-2
d_gene: TRBD2
abundance: NA
CDR3nt: TGCGCCAGCAGTGAAGGACTAGCGGGATCCTACGAGCAGTACTTC
CDR3aa: CASSEGLAGSYEQYF

j_gene: TRBJ2-7
v_gene: TRBV4-1
d_gene: TRBD1
abundance: NA
CDR3nt: TGCGCCAGCAGCCAACCCGGGACAGCCTACGAGCAGTACTTC
CDR3aa: CASSQPGTAYEQYF

j_gene: TRBJ2-7
v_gene: TRBV6-1
d_gene: NA
abundance: NA
CDR3nt: TGTGCCAGCAGTGAATCTGGCAGGGACTACGAGCAGTACTTC
CDR3aa: CASSESGRDYEQYF

j_gene: TRBJ2-7
v_gene: TRBV10-3
d_gene: TRBD2
abundance: NA
CDR3nt: TGTGCCACAGGACTAGCGGGAGGCTACGAGCAGTACTTC
CDR3aa: CATGLAGGYEQYF

j_gene: TRBJ1-1
v_gene: TRBV5-1
d_gene: NA
abundance: NA
CDR3nt: TGCGCCAGCAGCTTGCTGGAGGTTAACACTGAAGCTTTCTTT
CDR3aa: CASSLLEVNTEAFF

j_gene: TRBJ1-5
v_gene: TRBV19
d_gene: NA
abundance: once
CDR3nt: TGTGCCAGTGCTATTTCAGGCGTTCAGCCCCAGCATTTT
CDR3aa: CASAISGVQPQHF

j_gene: TRBJ1-1
v_gene: TRBV5-5
d_gene: NA
abundance: NA
CDR3nt: TGTGCCAGCAGCGCCGGTCCCTTTGGGGACACTGAAGCTTTCTTT
CDR3aa: CASSAGPFGDTEAFF

j_gene: TRBJ1-6
v_gene: TRBV7-8
d_gene: NA
abundance: NA
CDR3nt: TGTGCCAGCAGCTTATTGGGCCCGTCGGTCGTGGATTCACCCCTCCACTTT
CDR3aa: CASSLLGPSVVDSPLHF

j_gene: TRBJ2-5
v_gene: TRBV7-9
d_gene: NA
abundance: NA
CDR3nt: TGTGCCAGCAGCCGTGACCCTTTCTGGGAGACCCAGTACTTC
CDR3aa: CASSRDPFWETQYF

j_gene: TRBJ1-5
v_gene: TRBV3-1/TRBV3-2
d_gene: TRBD1
abundance: NA
CDR3nt: TGTGCCAGCAGCCAAGTACAGGGGATTCAGCCCCAGCATTTT
CDR3aa: CASSQVQGIQPQHF

j_gene: TRBJ2-1
v_gene: TRBV5-1
d_gene: NA
abundance: NA
CDR3nt: TGCGCCAGCAGCTTGGGGCCCGGCAATGAGCAGTTCTTC
CDR3aa: CASSLGPGNEQFF

j_gene: TRBJ2-7
v_gene: TRBV5-1
d_gene: NA
abundance: NA
CDR3nt: TGCGCCAGCAGTTCCTATAGCGCCGACGAGCAGTACTTC
CDR3aa: CASSSYSADEQYF

j_gene: TRBJ2-3
v_gene: TRBV19
d_gene: NA
abundance: NA
CDR3nt: TGTGCCAGTAGATACAGGCCGGGGGATACGCAGTATTTT
CDR3aa: CASRYRPGDTQYF

j_gene: TRBJ2-5
v_gene: TRBV4-2
d_gene: NA
abundance: NA
CDR3nt: TGTGCCAGCAGCCAAGATTTAGGGTCCAAGACCCAGTACTTC
CDR3aa: CASSQDLGSKTQYF

j_gene: TRBJ1-2
v_gene: TRBV7-8
d_gene: TRBD1
abundance: NA
CDR3nt: TGTGCCAGCAGCTTAGGATGGACAGGGTTTGCCTACACCTTC
CDR3aa: CASSLGWTGFAYTF

j_gene: TRBJ2-2
v_gene: TRBV2
d_gene: NA
abundance: NA
CDR3nt: TGTGCCAGCAGGCCCGGGACTGTAAACACCGGGGAGCTGTTTTTT
CDR3aa: CASRPGTVNTGELFF

j_gene: TRBJ2-6
v_gene: TRBV3-1/TRBV3-2
d_gene: NA
abundance: NA
CDR3nt: TGTGCCAGCAGCCAAGGGGCAGGGCCTGGGGCCAACGTCCTGACTTTC
CDR3aa: CASSQGAGPGANVLTF

j_gene: TRBJ1-2
v_gene: TRBV20-1
d_gene: TRBD1
abundance: NA
CDR3nt: TGCAGTGCTAGTAAGGGGGCTGGCTATGGCTACACCTTC
CDR3aa: CSASKGAGYGYTF

j_gene: TRBJ1-5
v_gene: TRBV19
d_gene: NA
abundance: NA
CDR3nt: TGTGCCAGTAGTTCGGGACGCCAGTACGGCCCTCTCAATCAGCCCCAGCATTTT
CDR3aa: CASSSGRQYGPLNQPQHF

j_gene: TRBJ2-1
v_gene: TRBV20-1
d_gene: NA
abundance: NA
CDR3nt: TGCAGCGCCGAGCGTTTTGAGCAGTTCTTC
CDR3aa: CSAERFEQFF

j_gene: TRBJ2-3
v_gene: TRBV4-1
d_gene: TRBD2
abundance: NA
CDR3nt: TGCGCCAGCAGCGGACTAGCGGACTGGACAGATACGCAGTATTTT
CDR3aa: CASSGLADWTDTQYF

j_gene: TRBJ2-3
v_gene: TRBV27
d_gene: TRBD2
abundance: few
CDR3nt: TGTGCCAGCTGGGGGGGATCTAGCGATACGCAGTATTTT
CDR3aa: CASWGGSSDTQYF

j_gene: TRBJ2-7
v_gene: TRBV4-1
d_gene: NA
abundance: NA
CDR3nt: TGCGCCAGCAGCCAAGAATCCGGGGCCGAGCCCTCCTACGAGCAGTACTTC
CDR3aa: CASSQESGAEPSYEQYF

j_gene: TRBJ1-1
v_gene: TRBV7-9
d_gene: NA
abundance: NA
CDR3nt: TGTGCCAGCAGCTTAGCGGGACGGAGTGAAGCTTTCTTT
CDR3aa: CASSLAGRSEAFF

j_gene: TRBJ2-5
v_gene: TRBV19
d_gene: NA
abundance: NA
CDR3nt: TGTGCCAGTAGTATAGCTACTAGCTATCAAGAGACCCAGTACTTC
CDR3aa: CASSIATSYQETQYF

j_gene: TRBJ2-5
v_gene: TRBV15
d_gene: NA
abundance: NA
CDR3nt: TGTGCCACCAGCAGCATACTTGGACGAAGCCAAGAGACCCAGTACTTC
CDR3aa: CATSSILGRSQETQYF

j_gene: TRBJ1-1
v_gene: TRBV7-9
d_gene: NA
abundance: NA
CDR3nt: TGTGCCAGCAGCTTGGTTGTGAACACTGAAGCTTTCTTT
CDR3aa: CASSLVVNTEAFF

j_gene: TRBJ1-3
v_gene: TRBV19
d_gene: NA
abundance: NA
CDR3nt: TGTGCCAGTAGATCAGGGACCTTCGGCGGAAACACCATATATTTT
CDR3aa: CASRSGTFGGNTIYF

j_gene: TRBJ1-2
v_gene: TRBV27
d_gene: TRBD1
abundance: once
CDR3nt: TGTGCCAGCAGTTCCGACAGGGAGTTCGGCGGCTACACCTTC
CDR3aa: CASSSDREFGGYTF